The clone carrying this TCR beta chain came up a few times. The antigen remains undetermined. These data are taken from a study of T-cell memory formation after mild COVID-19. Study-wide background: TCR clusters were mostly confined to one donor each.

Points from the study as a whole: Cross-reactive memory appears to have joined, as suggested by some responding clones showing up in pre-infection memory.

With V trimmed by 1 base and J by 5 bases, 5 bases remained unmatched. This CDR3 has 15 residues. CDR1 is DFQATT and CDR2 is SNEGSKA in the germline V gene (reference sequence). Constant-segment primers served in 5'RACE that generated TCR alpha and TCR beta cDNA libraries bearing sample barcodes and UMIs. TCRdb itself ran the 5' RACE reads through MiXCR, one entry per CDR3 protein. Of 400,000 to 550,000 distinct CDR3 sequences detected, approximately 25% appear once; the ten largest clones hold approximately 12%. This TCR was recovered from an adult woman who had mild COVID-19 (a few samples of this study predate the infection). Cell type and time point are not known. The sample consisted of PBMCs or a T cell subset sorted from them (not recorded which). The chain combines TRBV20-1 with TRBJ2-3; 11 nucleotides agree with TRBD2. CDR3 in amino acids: CSARAASGRIDTQYF. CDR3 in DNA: TGCAGTGCTAGAGCGGCTAGCGGGAGGATAGATACGCAGTATTTT.